The sequence of this TCR beta chain was determined in a study of shared clonotypes between healthy human individuals. Splitting the CD4+ cells yielded a CD45RA+ naive subset and a CD45RA-negative memory subset. Deep was the level used in running the assay. TCRdb keeps only in-frame clones here, not all; method: immunoSEQ multiplex PCR. The data hold 2.5 million or so clones, with roughly 92% observed a single time. The sequencing sample was made of naive CD4+ T cells sorted from blood. Subset of the sample: CD45RA+ positively selected. The TCR originated in a man in his late teens or twenties in good health.

The CDR3 DNA is TGCGCCAGCAGCCCGAGGGACAATGGGAAATACGAGCAGTACTTC. Protein: CASSPRDNGKYEQYF. V and J are TRBV5-1 and TRBJ2-7; the D gene is possibly TRBD1 (6 bases). V lost 4 bases to trimming and J lost 4 bases, with 18 bases between them. Looked up from germline, CDR1 is SGHRS and CDR2 is YFSETQ. The CDR3 runs 15 residues.